This T cell receptor (beta chain) was recorded in a study of T cell responses to AZD1222 COVID-19 vaccine. Points on this clone: Its antigen is currently unknown.

Study observations and caveats: Baseline seropositivity occurred in only a handful of AZD1222 recipients.

CDR1 and CDR2 from the germline V gene are SGHRS and YFSETQ. V was pared by 3 bases and J by 4 bases, with 16 bases between. This CDR3 has 15 amino acids. This table comes from immunoSEQ multiplex PCR, and its TCRdb copy is limited to in-frame clones, with some not included. This repertoire shows fewer than 200,000 clones, about 91% found once; its top ten account for roughly 10%. The specimen comprised peripheral blood, sampled 28 days after the second AZD1222 dose. The receptor's source is an adult who received the AZD1222 COVID-19 vaccine. The rearrangement joins TRBV5-1 to TRBJ1-1; D perhaps matches TRBD1 (6 bases). The CDR3 nucleotides read TGCGCCAGCAGCTCGGACAGAGTCGGGTTCACTGAAGCTTTCTTT. Its protein is CASSSDRVGFTEAFF.